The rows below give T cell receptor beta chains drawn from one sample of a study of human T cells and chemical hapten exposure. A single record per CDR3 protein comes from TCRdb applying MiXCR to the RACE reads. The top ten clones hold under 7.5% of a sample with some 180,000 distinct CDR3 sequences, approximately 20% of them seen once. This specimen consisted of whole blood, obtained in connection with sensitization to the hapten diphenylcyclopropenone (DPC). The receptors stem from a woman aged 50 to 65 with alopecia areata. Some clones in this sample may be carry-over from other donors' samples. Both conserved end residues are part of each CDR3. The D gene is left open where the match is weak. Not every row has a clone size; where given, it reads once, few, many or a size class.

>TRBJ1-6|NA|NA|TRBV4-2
CASSQVQGRDSPLHF
TGTGCCAGCAGCCAAGTACAAGGCAGGGATTCACCCCTCCACTTT
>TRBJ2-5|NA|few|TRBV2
CASKSGNQETQYF
TGTGCCAGCAAAAGTGGCAACCAAGAGACCCAGTACTTC
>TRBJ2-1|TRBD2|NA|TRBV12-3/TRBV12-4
CASSFSASGNEQFF
TGTGCCAGCAGTTTTAGTGCTAGCGGGAATGAGCAGTTCTTC
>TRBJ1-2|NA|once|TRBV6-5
CASSYSAGPSYGYTF
TGTGCCAGCAGTTACTCGGCAGGCCCAAGCTATGGCTACACCTTC
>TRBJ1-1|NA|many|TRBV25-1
CASSEPLRGGAFF
TGTGCCAGCAGTGAACCCCTTAGGGGGGGGGCTTTCTTT
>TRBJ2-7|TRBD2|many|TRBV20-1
CSARGLAGRYEQYF
TGCAGTGCTAGAGGGCTAGCGGGGAGGTACGAGCAGTACTTC
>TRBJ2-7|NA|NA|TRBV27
CASSLGGGGEYEQYF
TGTGCCAGCAGTTTAGGAGGGGGCGGTGAATACGAGCAGTACTTC
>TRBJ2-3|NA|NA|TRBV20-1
CSARGTPGTDTQYF
TGCAGTGCTAGGGGGACCCCTGGCACAGATACGCAGTATTTT
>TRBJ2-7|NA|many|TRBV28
CASSLSRNEQYF
TGTGCCAGCAGTTTGTCGAGGAACGAGCAGTACTTC
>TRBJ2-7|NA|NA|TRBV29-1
CSVFRADPDEQYF
TGCAGCGTTTTTAGGGCAGATCCGGACGAGCAGTACTTC
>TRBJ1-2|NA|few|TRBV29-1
CSVEDLGFPYGYTF
TGCAGCGTTGAAGATCTCGGATTCCCCTATGGCTACACCTTC
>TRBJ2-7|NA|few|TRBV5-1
CASMLAGTGIYEQYF
TGCGCCAGCATGTTAGCGGGGACAGGGATATACGAGCAGTACTTC
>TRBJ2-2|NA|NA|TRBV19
CASSIREGLNTGELFF
TGTGCCAGTAGTATCCGTGAAGGGCTGAACACCGGGGAGCTGTTTTTT
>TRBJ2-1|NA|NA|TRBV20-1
CSAETLAYNEQFF
TGCAGTGCCGAAACCCTAGCGTATAATGAGCAGTTCTTC
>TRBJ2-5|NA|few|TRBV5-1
CASSLAVKQETQYF
TGCGCCAGCAGCTTGGCCGTAAAACAAGAGACCCAGTACTTC
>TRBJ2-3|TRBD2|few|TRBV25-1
CASSTGTSGRTDTQYF
TGTGCCAGCAGTACCGGGACTAGCGGGAGGACAGATACGCAGTATTTT
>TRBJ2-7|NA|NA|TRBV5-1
CASSSLTSSPYEQYF
TGCGCCAGCAGCTCTCTGACATCTTCCCCCTACGAGCAGTACTTC
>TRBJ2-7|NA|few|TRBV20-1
CSARMARTDEQYF
TGCAGTGCTAGAATGGCGCGGACAGACGAGCAGTACTTC
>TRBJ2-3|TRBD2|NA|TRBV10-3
CAISGAGTSGRPLNTDTQYF
TGTGCCATCAGTGGCGCCGGGACTAGCGGGAGGCCGCTAAACACAGATACGCAGTATTTT
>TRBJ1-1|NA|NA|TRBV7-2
CASSRGQGPNTEAFF
TGTGCCAGCAGTAGGGGACAAGGACCCAACACTGAAGCTTTCTTT
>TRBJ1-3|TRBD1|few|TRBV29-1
CSVGDRDPGNTIYF
TGCAGCGTTGGAGACAGGGACCCTGGAAACACCATATATTTT
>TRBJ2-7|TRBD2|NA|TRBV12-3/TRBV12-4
CASTSGRAAYEQYF
TGTGCCAGCACCAGCGGGAGGGCGGCCTACGAGCAGTACTTC
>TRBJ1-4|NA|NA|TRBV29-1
CSGLTGDEKLFF
TGCAGCGGACTGACGGGCGATGAAAAACTGTTTTTT
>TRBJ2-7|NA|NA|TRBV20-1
CSARDTYEQYF
TGCAGTGCTAGAGACACCTACGAGCAGTACTTC
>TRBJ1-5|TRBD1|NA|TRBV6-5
CASRATGDQPQHF
TGTGCCAGCAGGGCGACAGGGGATCAGCCCCAGCATTTT
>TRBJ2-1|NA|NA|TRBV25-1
CASSASRSTYNEQFF
TGTGCCAGCAGTGCTAGCAGAAGCACTTACAATGAGCAGTTCTTC
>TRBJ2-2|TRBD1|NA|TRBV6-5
CASSSGQGVPGELFF
TGTGCCAGCAGTTCGGGACAGGGGGTCCCCGGGGAGCTGTTTTTT
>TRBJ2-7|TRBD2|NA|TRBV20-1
CSASTAGTMYEQYF
TGCAGTGCTAGCACAGCGGGAACAATGTACGAGCAGTACTTC
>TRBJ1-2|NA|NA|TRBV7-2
CASSLIQGGGYTF
TGTGCCAGCAGCTTAATCCAGGGTGGTGGCTACACCTTC
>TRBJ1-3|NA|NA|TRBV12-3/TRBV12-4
CASSLGSTESGNTIYF
TGTGCCAGCAGTTTAGGATCGACGGAATCTGGAAACACCATATATTTT
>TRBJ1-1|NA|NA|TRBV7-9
CASSFGGVGVNTEAFF
TGTGCCAGCAGTTTTGGGGGAGTAGGTGTCAACACTGAAGCTTTCTTT
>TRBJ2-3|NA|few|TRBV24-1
CATSPRSVIDTQYF
TGTGCCACCAGTCCCAGGTCGGTGATAGATACGCAGTATTTT
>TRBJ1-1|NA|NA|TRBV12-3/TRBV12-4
CASRLIGGTEAFF
TGTGCCAGCAGATTAATAGGGGGAACTGAAGCTTTCTTT
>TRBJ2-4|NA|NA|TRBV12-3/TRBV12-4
CASSLWENIQYF
TGTGCCAGCAGTTTGTGGGAAAACATTCAGTACTTC
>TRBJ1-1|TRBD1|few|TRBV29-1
CSGVRGTEAFF
TGCAGCGGTGTCAGGGGGACTGAAGCTTTCTTT
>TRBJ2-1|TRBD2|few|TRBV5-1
CASSEGTSGHNEQFF
TGCGCCAGCAGCGAAGGGACTAGCGGGCACAATGAGCAGTTCTTC
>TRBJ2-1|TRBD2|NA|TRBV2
CASMGLAGSPLGGEQFF
TGTGCCAGCATGGGACTAGCGGGAAGCCCCCTAGGGGGTGAGCAGTTCTTC
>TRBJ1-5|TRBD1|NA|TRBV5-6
CASSLEGQGAREPQHF
TGTGCCAGCAGCTTGGAGGGACAGGGGGCTAGGGAGCCCCAGCATTTT
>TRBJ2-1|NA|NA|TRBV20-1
CSASLPPSYNEQFF
TGCAGTGCTAGCTTGCCCCCCTCCTACAATGAGCAGTTCTTC